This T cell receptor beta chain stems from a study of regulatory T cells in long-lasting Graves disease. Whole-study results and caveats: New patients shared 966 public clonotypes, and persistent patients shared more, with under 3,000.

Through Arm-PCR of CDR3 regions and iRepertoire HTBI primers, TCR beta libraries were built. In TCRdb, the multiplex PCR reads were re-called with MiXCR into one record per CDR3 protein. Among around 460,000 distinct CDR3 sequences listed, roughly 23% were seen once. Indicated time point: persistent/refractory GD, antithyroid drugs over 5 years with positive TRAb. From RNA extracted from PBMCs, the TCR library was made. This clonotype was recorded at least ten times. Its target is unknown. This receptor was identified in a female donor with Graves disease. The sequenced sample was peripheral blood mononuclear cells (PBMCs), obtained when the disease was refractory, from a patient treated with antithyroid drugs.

The CDR3 spells CASSKNGRLGSYEQYF. CDR3 coding DNA: TGTGCCAGCAGTAAAAACGGGCGTCTGGGCTCCTACGAGCAGTACTTC. The gene calls are TRBV6-1 and TRBJ2-7; D gene uncertain. Trimming removed 5 bases at V and 0 bases at J, with 17 bases between. The CDR3 loop spans 16 amino acids. The germline gives CDR1 MNHNS, CDR2 SASEGT.